Listed below are T cell receptor beta chains from one sample, sequenced in a study of shared clonotypes between healthy human individuals. Sequencing used immunoSEQ multiplex PCR; TCRdb keeps in-frame clones, though not all of them. Of under 2.5 million clones in the sample, 85% to 95% were seen once. Sample: naive CD4+ T cells from PBMCs. The receptor source for this set is a man between 18 and 29 years old in good health. Some clones in this sample may be carry-over from other donors' samples. Each CDR3 is given with its conserved first and last residue. Fields, in order: J gene, D gene, V gene, clone size, CDR3 protein, CDR3 DNA. D genes are given only for firm matches. Only part of the rows carry a size: once, few, many, or a class if the clone is expanded.

J: TRBJ1-4; D: -; V: TRBV2; size: -; CDR3: CASKDRRVLDEKLFF; DNA: TGTGCCAGCAAAGACAGGAGAGTGCTTGATGAAAAACTGTTTTTT
J: TRBJ1-2; D: -; V: TRBV5-1; size: -; CDR3: CASSLAAGQDYGYTF; DNA: TGCGCCAGCAGCTTGGCGGCAGGTCAGGACTATGGCTACACCTTC
J: TRBJ1-4; D: -; V: TRBV6-6; size: -; CDR3: CASSYGGQSNEKLFF; DNA: TGTGCCAGCAGTTACGGCGGACAGAGTAATGAAAAACTGTTTTTT
J: TRBJ2-7; D: -; V: TRBV28; size: -; CDR3: CASSPNGAQGLYEQYF; DNA: TGTGCCAGCAGTCCCAATGGGGCGCAGGGACTCTACGAGCAGTACTTC
J: TRBJ2-2; D: TRBD1; V: TRBV19; size: -; CDR3: CASSIRTGPGGELFF; DNA: TGTGCCAGTAGTATTAGGACAGGGCCTGGCGGGGAGCTGTTTTTT
J: TRBJ2-7; D: TRBD2; V: TRBV6-4; size: -; CDR3: CASSDEAGAIEQYF; DNA: TGTGCCAGCAGTGACGAAGCGGGAGCTATCGAGCAGTACTTC
J: TRBJ1-2; D: -; V: TRBV28; size: once; CDR3: CASSLTTVANYGYTF; DNA: TGTGCCAGCAGTTTAACGACAGTAGCTAACTATGGCTACACCTTC
J: TRBJ2-3; D: -; V: TRBV9; size: -; CDR3: CASSVRAGVDTQYF; DNA: TGTGCCAGCAGCGTCAGGGCAGGAGTAGATACGCAGTATTTT
J: TRBJ2-7; D: -; V: TRBV28; size: -; CDR3: CASNKPGHTYEQYF; DNA: TGTGCCAGCAACAAACCGGGACACACCTACGAGCAGTACTTC
J: TRBJ2-2; D: -; V: TRBV18; size: few; CDR3: CASSPENTGELFF; DNA: TGTGCCAGCTCACCCGAGAACACCGGGGAGCTGTTTTTT
J: TRBJ2-7; D: TRBD1; V: TRBV19; size: -; CDR3: CASSRGTGLQSYEQYF; DNA: TGTGCCAGTAGTCGTGGGACAGGCCTTCAATCCTACGAGCAGTACTTC
J: TRBJ2-1; D: -; V: TRBV4-2; size: -; CDR3: CASSQVALQWGNEQFF; DNA: TGTGCCAGCAGCCAAGTAGCCCTGCAGTGGGGGAATGAGCAGTTCTTC
J: TRBJ1-5; D: -; V: TRBV28; size: -; CDR3: CASSPRDQPQHF; DNA: TGTGCCAGCAGTCCCCGGGATCAGCCCCAGCATTTT